This T cell receptor beta chain derives from a study of cytomegalovirus exposure and HLA in healthy donors. PCR amplification relied on 60 Vbeta primers (plus 13 Jbeta primers). This table comes from immunoSEQ multiplex PCR, and its TCRdb copy is limited to in-frame clones, with some not included. The listing contains tens of thousands of clones. The sequence came from a woman in her thirties in good health and CMV-seropositive. Sequencing was done on a sample of PBMCs.

CDR3 in amino acids: CASRETGGAAEKLFF. The CDR3 coding sequence is TGTGCCAGCAGAGAGACAGGGGGCGCGGCTGAAAAACTGTTTTTT. The V gene is TRBV6-5, the J gene TRBJ1-4; 10 bases match TRBD1. Trimming cost V 6 bases and J 7 bases; bases outside gene matches: 8. The CDR3 is 15 residues long. Per germline, CDR1 MNHEY and CDR2 SVGAGI.